Sequencing of this T cell receptor (beta chain) was carried out in a study of T cell responses to AZD1222 COVID-19 vaccine. The method was immunoSEQ multiplex PCR; TCRdb's version includes in-frame clones alone and lacks a portion of them. The sample holds over 90,000 clones, more than 75% seen once. The source is an adult who received the AZD1222 COVID-19 vaccine. The source material was peripheral blood, sampled 28 days after the second AZD1222 dose.

The CDR3 region has the DNA TGTGCCAGCAGCTTAAGGACAGGAGAGAATGAAAAACTGTTTTTT. Residues: CASSLRTGENEKLFF. V usage is TRBV5-4 and J usage is TRBJ1-4; the match to TRBD1 covers 7 bases. V lost 2 bases and J lost 5; bases outside the gene matches: 6. The CDR3 runs to 15 residues. Per the germline V gene, CDR1 is SGHNT and CDR2 is YYREEE (reference sequence).